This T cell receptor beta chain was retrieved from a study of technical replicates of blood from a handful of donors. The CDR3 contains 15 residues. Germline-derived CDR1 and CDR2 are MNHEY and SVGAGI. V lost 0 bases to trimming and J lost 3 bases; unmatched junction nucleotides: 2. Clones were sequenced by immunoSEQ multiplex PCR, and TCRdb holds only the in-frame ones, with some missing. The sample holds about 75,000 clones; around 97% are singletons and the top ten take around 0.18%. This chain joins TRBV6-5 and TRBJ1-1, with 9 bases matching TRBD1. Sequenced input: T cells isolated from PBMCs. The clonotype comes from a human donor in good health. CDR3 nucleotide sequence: TGTGCCAGCAGTTACTCGACAGGGGGATACACTGAAGCTTTCTTT. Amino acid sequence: CASSYSTGGYTEAFF.